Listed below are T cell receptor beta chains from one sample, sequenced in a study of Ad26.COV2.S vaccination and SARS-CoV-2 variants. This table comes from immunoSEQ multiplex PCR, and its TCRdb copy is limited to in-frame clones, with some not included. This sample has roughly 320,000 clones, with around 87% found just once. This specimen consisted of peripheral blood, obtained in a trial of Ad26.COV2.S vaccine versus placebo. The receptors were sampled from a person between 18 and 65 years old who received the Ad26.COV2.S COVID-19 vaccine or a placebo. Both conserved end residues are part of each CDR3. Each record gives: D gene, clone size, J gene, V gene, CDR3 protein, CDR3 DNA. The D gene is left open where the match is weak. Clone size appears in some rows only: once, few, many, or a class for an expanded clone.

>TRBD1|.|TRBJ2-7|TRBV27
CASAQQGAYYEQYF
TGTGCCAGCGCGCAACAGGGGGCTTACTACGAGCAGTACTTC
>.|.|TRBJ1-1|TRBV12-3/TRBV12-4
CASSWGVNTEAFF
TGTGCCAGCAGTTGGGGTGTGAACACTGAAGCTTTCTTT
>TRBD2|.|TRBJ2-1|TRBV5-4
CASSLAGARGEQFF
TGTGCCAGCAGCTTAGCGGGGGCCAGGGGTGAGCAGTTCTTC
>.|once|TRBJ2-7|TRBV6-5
CASSYSGRGVRYEQYF
TGTGCCAGCAGTTACTCGGGCAGGGGGGTGAGGTACGAGCAGTACTTC
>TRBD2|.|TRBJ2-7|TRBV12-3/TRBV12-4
CASTGTSTYEQYF
TGTGCCAGCACCGGGACTAGTACGTACGAGCAGTACTTC
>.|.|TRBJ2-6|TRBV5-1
CASSLVGTSGANVLTF
TGCGCCAGCAGCTTGGTGGGCACCTCTGGGGCCAACGTCCTGACTTTC
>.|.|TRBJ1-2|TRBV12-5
CASGPGGSYGYTF
TGTGCTAGTGGTCCCGGGGGATCCTATGGCTACACCTTC
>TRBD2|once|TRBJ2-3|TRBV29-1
CSVETGLAGESDTQYF
TGCAGCGTTGAAACCGGGCTAGCGGGGGAGTCAGATACGCAGTATTTT
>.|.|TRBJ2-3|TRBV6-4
CASSRDTSTDTQYF
TGTGCCAGCAGTCGGGATACTAGCACAGATACGCAGTATTTT
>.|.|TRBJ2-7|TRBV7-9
CASSSVREQYF
TGTGCCAGCAGCTCCGTGCGAGAGCAGTACTTC
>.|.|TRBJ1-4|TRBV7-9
CASRVTTEKLFF
TGTGCCAGCAGGGTTACCACTGAAAAACTGTTTTTT
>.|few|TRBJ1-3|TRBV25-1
CASRMGSGNTIYF
TGTGCCAGCAGGATGGGTTCTGGAAACACCATATATTTT
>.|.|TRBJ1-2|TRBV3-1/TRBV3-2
CASSQDGQVYGYTF
TGTGCCAGCAGCCAAGATGGTCAGGTGTATGGCTACACCTTC
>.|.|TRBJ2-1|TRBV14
CASSLFINEQFF
TGTGCCAGCAGCCTTTTTATCAATGAGCAGTTCTTC
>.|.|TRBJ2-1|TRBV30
CAWSVSPSNEQFF
TGTGCCTGGAGTGTTAGTCCGAGCAATGAGCAGTTCTTC
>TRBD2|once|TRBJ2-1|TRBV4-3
CASSQDVGGGQYEQFF
TGCGCCAGCAGCCAAGATGTCGGGGGGGGCCAGTATGAGCAGTTCTTC
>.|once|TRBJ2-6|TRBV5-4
CASSSPGGHSGANVLTF
TGTGCCAGCAGCTCGCCAGGAGGGCACTCTGGGGCCAACGTCCTGACTTTC
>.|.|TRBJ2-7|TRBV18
CASSPRATGISYEQYF
TGTGCCAGCTCACCCAGGGCAACAGGGATCTCCTACGAGCAGTACTTC
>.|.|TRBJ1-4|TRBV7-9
CASSSPGQTTNEKLFF
TGTGCCAGCAGCTCACCCGGACAGACAACTAATGAAAAACTGTTTTTT
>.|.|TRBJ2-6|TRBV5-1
CASSLEAGANVLTF
TGCGCCAGCAGCTTGGAGGCTGGGGCCAACGTCCTGACTTTC
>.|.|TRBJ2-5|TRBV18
CASSPGLEKTQYF
TGTGCCAGCTCACCTGGGCTGGAGAAGACCCAGTACTTC
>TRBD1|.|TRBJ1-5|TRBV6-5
CASSKYGTGVQPQHF
TGTGCCAGCAGTAAATATGGGACAGGGGTTCAGCCCCAGCATTTT
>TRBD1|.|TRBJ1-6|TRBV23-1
CASSHPGTGPSPLHF
TGCGCCAGCAGTCACCCCGGGACAGGGCCCTCACCCCTCCACTTT
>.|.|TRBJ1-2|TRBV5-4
CASSPPGPNYGYTF
TGTGCCAGCAGCCCCCCGGGCCCAAACTATGGCTACACCTTC
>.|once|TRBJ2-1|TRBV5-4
CASSLVTDDEQFF
TGTGCCAGCAGCTTAGTCACAGACGATGAGCAGTTCTTC
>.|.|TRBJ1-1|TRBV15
CATSSPGTLMNTEAFF
TGTGCCACCAGCAGCCCCGGGACACTCATGAACACTGAAGCTTTCTTT
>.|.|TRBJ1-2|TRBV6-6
CASSPQGNYGYTF
TGTGCCAGCAGTCCTCAGGGAAACTATGGCTACACCTTC
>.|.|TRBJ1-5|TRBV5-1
CASSLDPGLNQPQHF
TGCGCCAGCAGCTTGGACCCCGGGCTCAATCAGCCCCAGCATTTT
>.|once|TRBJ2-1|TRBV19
CASSIAGNEQFF
TGTGCCAGTAGTATAGCTGGGAATGAGCAGTTCTTC
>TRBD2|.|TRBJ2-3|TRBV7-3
CASSLNGLHGASGVGALMMQYF
TGTGCCAGCAGCTTAAACGGCCTACATGGGGCTAGCGGGGTGGGTGCCCTGATGATGCAGTATTTT
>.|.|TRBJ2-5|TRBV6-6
CASSYPQGRGLETQYF
TGTGCCAGCAGTTACCCCCAGGGACGGGGACTGGAGACCCAGTACTTC
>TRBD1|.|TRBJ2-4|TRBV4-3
CASSQSGGSELAKNIQYF
TGCGCCAGCAGCCAATCAGGGGGATCCGAATTAGCCAAAAACATTCAGTACTTC